What follows are 26 T cell receptor beta chains derived from one specimen sequenced in a study of blood T cell repertoires in COVID-19. Sequencing used immunoSEQ multiplex PCR; TCRdb keeps in-frame clones, though not all of them. The profile shows 500,000 or so clones, 87% of them singletons. Sequencing used PBMCs or T cells enriched from blood (not recorded which). Receptors originate from a young woman who had recovered from COVID-19.

The J gene is TRBJ2-2, the V gene TRBV4-1; 15 bases match TRBD2. Germline V gives CDR1 MGHRA, CDR2 YSYEKL. Losses at the gene ends were 1 base for V and 4 bases for J; bases not matched to a gene: 4. The CDR3 sequence is 18 residues long. The CDR3 reads CASSQGTSGGASTGELFF. The DNA for the CDR3 is TGCGCCAGCAGCCAAGGGACTAGCGGGGGGGCAAGCACCGGGGAGCTGTTTTTT.

The chain carries TRBV6-5 and TRBJ2-3; D not resolved. The CDR3 consists of 13 residues. Germline CDR1 and CDR2: MNHEY and SVGAGI. V gave up 0 bases and J gave up 6 bases, with 7 bases separating them. The CDR3 DNA sequence: TGTGCCAGCAGTTACTCGACTGAGGATACGCAGTATTTT. As protein: CASSYSTEDTQYF.

The chain combines TRBV2 with TRBJ1-2; a possible D gene is TRBD1 (5 bases). Germline CDR1 SNHLY, CDR2 FYNNEI. V was cut by 2 bases and J by 4 bases, with 17 bases left in between. CDR3 length equals 16 residues. CDR3 DNA: TGTGCCAGCAGTGAAAGGAGAGGGGACTTCGTCTATGGCTACACCTTC. Translation: CASSERRGDFVYGYTF.

The CDR3 loop reads CASSQRNTEAFF. CDR3 sequence (DNA): TGTGCCAGCTCCCAGCGGAACACTGAAGCTTTCTTT. The chain links TRBV18 to TRBJ1-1; the D is unclear. The germline V and J ends were trimmed by 6 bases and 1 base, with 6 bases remaining between them. The CDR3 loop spans 12 amino acids. The germline CDR1 and CDR2 sequences are KGHSH and LQKENI.

The rearrangement links TRBV29-1 to TRBJ2-3, with D uncertain. Between the trimmed V and J ends, which lost 7 bases and 0 bases, there was a span of 17 bases. Germline CDR1 SQVTM, CDR2 ANQGSEA. This CDR3 spans 15 amino acids. CDR3: CSAAIQPLSTDTQYF. The CDR3 nucleotides are TGCAGCGCGGCAATACAGCCACTCAGCACAGATACGCAGTATTTT.

The chain recombines TRBV4-1 with TRBJ1-2; TRBD1 agrees at 9 bases. The CDR3 has 13 amino acids. In germline, CDR1 is MGHRA, CDR2 YSYEKL. Unmatched junction bases numbered 5, after V lost 4 bases and J lost 8 bases. The CDR3 nucleotides read TGCGCCAGCAGCCGGACAGGGGCTACAGGCTACACCTTC. This sequence encodes CASSRTGATGYTF.

The V call is TRBV18, the J call TRBJ1-1, with 9 bases lining up with TRBD1. This CDR3 region has 16 residues. V lost 6 bases and J lost 1; bases outside the gene matches: 9. CDR1 is KGHSH, CDR2 LQKENI, per germline. The CDR3 loop reads CASSRSTGGSNTEAFF. The CDR3 nucleotides read TGTGCCAGCTCCAGATCGACAGGGGGTTCGAACACTGAAGCTTTCTTT.

V usage is TRBV2 and J usage is TRBJ1-3; D not certain. Germline-derived CDR1 and CDR2 are SNHLY and FYNNEI. The CDR3 contains 14 residues. V shed 5 bases and J shed 0 bases, with 8 bases lying between them. As DNA, the CDR3 is TGTGCCAGCAGTCTGTCTGTCTCTGGAAACACCATATATTTT. Translated: CASSLSVSGNTIYF.

This chain joins TRBV27 and TRBJ2-2, with 9 bases aligning to TRBD1. CDR1 is MNHEY, CDR2 SMNVEV, per germline (reference sequence). J gave up 10 bases and V 2 bases, and 2 bases lay outside the gene matches. The length of the CDR3 is 13 residues. The CDR3 region has the DNA TGTGCCAGCAGTTTAACAGGGGGCATGGAGCTGTTTTTT. Protein product: CASSLTGGMELFF.

The V gene is TRBV30, the J gene TRBJ1-1; TRBD1 agrees at 8 bases. The CDR3 extends over 15 amino acids. Trimming cost V 0 bases and J 4 bases; bases outside gene matches: 7. Per germline, CDR1 GTSNPN and CDR2 SVGIG (reference sequence). CDR3 in DNA: TGTGCCTGGAGTGTACAAAGGACAGGGATCACTGAAGCTTTCTTT. The encoded protein is CAWSVQRTGITEAFF.

The chain joins TRBV7-9 to TRBJ1-4; 9 bases are shared with TRBD1. Looked up from germline, CDR1 is SEHNR and CDR2 is FQNEAQ (reference sequence). Unmatched junction bases numbered 8, after V lost 4 bases and J lost 8 bases. The CDR3 consists of 15 residues. The chain's CDR3 is CASSSAGTGNEKLFF. CDR3 nucleotides: TGTGCCAGCAGCTCGGCCGGGACAGGGAACGAAAAACTGTTTTTT.

This clone occurred once. V usage is TRBV7-8 and J usage is TRBJ1-2; D gene ambiguous. The V gene lost 2 bases and the J gene lost 4 bases, with 20 bases spanning the gap. There are 17 residues in the CDR3. Germline V gene sequence: CDR1 SGHVS, CDR2 FQNEAQ. The CDR3 sequence is CASSLSPGRDGVYGYTF. In DNA, the CDR3 is TGTGCCAGCAGCTTATCACCCGGGAGGGATGGAGTCTATGGCTACACCTTC.

This clone was counted a single time. Mismatch with germline at one junction end may stem from a read error. The rearrangement links TRBV10-3 to TRBJ2-3, with D hard to call. Germline assignment: CDR1 ENHRY and CDR2 SYGVKD. There are 13 residues in the CDR3. The CDR3 loop reads CAIRESPGDTQYF. CDR3 coding DNA: TGTGCCATCAGGGAGTCGCCGGGAGATACGCAGTATTTT.

CDR3 amino acids: CASRAPSSGGKLFF. The CDR3 DNA reads TGTGCCAGCAGGGCGCCTTCATCCGGGGGAAAACTGTTTTTT. The J gene is TRBJ1-4, the V gene TRBV28; D might be TRBD1 (5 bases). The length of the CDR3 is 14 residues. Germline V CDR1 and CDR2: MDHEN, SYDVKM. Trimming took off 6 bases at V and 10 bases at J, with 18 bases between the two ends.

V and J are TRBV6-1 and TRBJ2-1; TRBD1 matches at 9 bases. V lost 3 bases to trimming and J lost 10 bases; unmatched junction nucleotides: 19. The V gene's germline CDR1 is MNHNS and CDR2 SASEGT. This CDR3 has 18 residues. CDR3 protein: CASSELRGTGISRGEQFF. The DNA of the CDR3 is TGTGCCAGCAGTGAGCTCCGTGGGACAGGGATTTCCCGAGGCGAGCAGTTCTTC.

This clone appeared once. The chain links TRBV2 to TRBJ1-5; D is undetermined. The germline V gene has CDR1 SNHLY and CDR2 FYNNEI. This CDR3 region has 15 residues. Trimming removed 6 bases from V and 7 bases from J, with 19 bases in between. The CDR3 loop is CASRGGGVEWQPQHF. CDR3 in DNA: TGTGCCAGCAGGGGAGGCGGGGTTGAATGGCAGCCCCAGCATTTT.

The chain has TRBV14 and TRBJ2-5; perhaps TRBD2 as D (6 bases). Trimming took off 2 bases at V and 5 bases at J, with 15 bases between the two ends. Germline CDR1 is SGHDN and CDR2 is FVKESK. The CDR3 totals 15 residues. CDR3: CASSQRMRGAETQYF. The CDR3 bases are TGTGCCAGCAGCCAACGAATGCGGGGCGCCGAGACCCAGTACTTC.

About this clone: Other DNA sequences in the sample encode the same CDR3. V usage is TRBV9 and J usage is TRBJ2-3; D gene unclear. Trimming left V 6 bases short and J 0 bases short, with 8 bases between. The CDR3 extends over 13 amino acids. Germline V gene data show CDR1 as SGDLS and CDR2 as YYNGEE. The CDR3 region has the DNA TGTGCCAGCAATAGCCCTAGCACAGATACGCAGTATTTT. This sequence encodes CASNSPSTDTQYF. The variable domain in full, with the rest retrieved from reference TRBV9 and TRBJ2-3, is DSGVTQTPKHLITATGQRVTLRCSPRSGDLSVYWYQQSLDQGLQFLIQYYNGEERAKGNILERFSAQQFPDLHSELNLSSLELGDSALYFCASNSPSTDTQYFGPGTRLTVL.

V usage is TRBV5-5 and J usage is TRBJ1-4, with D unresolved. CDR1 and CDR2 from the germline V gene are SGHKS and YYEKEE (reference sequence). Trimming left V 4 bases short and J 6 bases short, with 10 bases between. The CDR3 is 13 amino acids. The CDR3 nucleotides read TGTGCCAGCAGCCCTCAGGCCGATGAAAAACTGTTTTTT. Its protein product is CASSPQADEKLFF.

The V and J genes are TRBV9 and TRBJ2-3; 8 nucleotides align to TRBD1. This CDR3 is 16 amino acids long. Germline values: CDR1 SGDLS, CDR2 YYNGEE. The ends lost 0 bases at V and 4 bases at J; junction bases unmatched: 7. The chain's CDR3 is CASSVVSRGRADTQYF. DNA for the CDR3: TGTGCCAGCAGCGTAGTAAGCAGGGGGCGGGCAGATACGCAGTATTTT.

CDR3 nucleotide sequence: TGTGCCAGCAGCTTGGCGGCAGGGGCGATCCTGACCTATGGCTACACCTTC. Translation: CASSLAAGAILTYGYTF. This chain joins TRBV5-6 and TRBJ1-2, with D possibly being TRBD1 (6 bases). The CDR3 length is 17 residues. Per the germline V gene, CDR1 is SGHDT and CDR2 is YYEEEE. V was cut by 0 bases and J by 4 bases, with 19 bases left in between. The variable domain in full, with the rest retrieved from reference TRBV5-6 and TRBJ1-2, is DAGVTQSPTHLIKTRGQQVTLRCSPKSGHDTVSWYQQALGQGPQFIFQYYEEEERQRGNFPDRFSGHQFPNYSSELNVNALLLGDSALYLCASSLAAGAILTYGYTFGSGTRLTVV.

This clone was observed a single time. The CDR3 reads CASSLVAQGGNEKLFF. CDR3 nucleotide sequence: TGTGCCAGCAGTTTGGTAGCACAGGGGGGTAATGAAAAACTGTTTTTT. The J gene is TRBJ1-4, the V gene TRBV6-5, with 8 bases fitting TRBD1. V shed 4 bases, J shed 4 bases, and the junction held 8 bases outside the gene matches. This CDR3 contains 16 residues. CDR1 and CDR2 (germline): MNHEY, SVGAGI.

The chain is built from TRBV7-9 and TRBJ2-2; 11 bases match TRBD1. V shed 4 bases and J 9 bases; nucleotides not matched to a gene: 7. The CDR3 consists of 15 residues. CDR1 is SEHNR and CDR2 is FQNEAQ in the germline V gene (reference sequence). CDR3 protein: CASSYGTGGGRELFF. CDR3 in DNA: TGTGCCAGCAGCTACGGGACAGGGGGTGGCCGGGAGCTGTTTTTT.

The CDR3 region has the DNA TGTGCCAGTAGTACTCGGCTCGAGACAGGGGGCCGGGCAGAGACCCAGTACTTC. As protein: CASSTRLETGGRAETQYF. The chain uses TRBV19 and TRBJ2-5; 10 positions agree with TRBD1. CDR3 length: 18 amino acids. Germline CDR1 reads LNHDA; CDR2 reads SQIVND (reference sequence). The junction had 15 bases not matched to a gene; V was cut back by 4 bases and J by 4 bases. Complete variable domain (other parts from reference TRBV19 and TRBJ2-5): DGGITQSPKYLFRKEGQNVTLSCEQNLNHDAMYWYRQDPGQGLRLIYYSQIVNDFQKGDIAEGYSVSREKKESFPLTVTSAQKNPTAFYLCASSTRLETGGRAETQYFGPGTRLLVL.

J is TRBJ1-2 and V is TRBV19; D not certain. The V gene lost 0 bases and the J gene lost 8 bases, with 13 bases spanning the gap. The germline gives CDR1 LNHDA, CDR2 SQIVND (reference sequence). The CDR3 is 14 residues long. This chain's CDR3 is CASSIDRESYGYTF. The CDR3 coding sequence is TGTGCCAGTAGTATAGACCGGGAGAGTTACGGCTACACCTTC.

V is TRBV30 and J is TRBJ1-6; TRBD1 agrees at 8 bases. CDR1 and CDR2 from the germline V gene are GTSNPN and SVGIG (reference sequence). CDR3 size: 12 residues. Losses at the gene ends were 7 bases for V and 7 bases for J; bases not matched to a gene: 3. The CDR3 nucleotides read TGTGCCTTGGACAGGGAGAATTCACCCCTCCACTTT. Translating it yields CALDRENSPLHF.